One and the same sample provided the 15 T cell receptor beta chains below, sequenced in a study of cytomegalovirus exposure and HLA in healthy donors. This PCR relied on a set of 60 Vbeta primers and 13 Jbeta primers. This table comes from immunoSEQ multiplex PCR, and its TCRdb copy is limited to in-frame clones, with some not included. This table holds 100,000 to 150,000 clones, 17% found once. What was sequenced was PBMCs. All receptors derive from a female donor in good health and CMV-seropositive.

This chain links TRBV30 with TRBJ1-2; tentatively, D is TRBD1 (6 bases). V lost 2 bases to trimming and J lost 9 bases, with 16 bases between them. The germline V gene encodes CDR1 GTSNPN and CDR2 SVGIG (reference sequence). The CDR3 extends over 13 amino acids. Here the CDR3 DNA reads TGTGCCTGGAGTAGGCAGGGGCACGAGAGCTACACCTTC. As protein: CAWSRQGHESYTF.

The V and J genes are TRBV5-4 and TRBJ2-7; TRBD2 aligns across 7 bases. CDR3 size: 15 residues. CDR1 is SGHNT and CDR2 is YYREEE in the germline V gene (reference sequence). The V and J ends lost 4 bases and 2 bases, in that order; junction bases with no gene match: 9. The CDR3 spells CASSQGGISTYEQYF. The CDR3 bases are TGTGCCAGCAGCCAGGGAGGGATAAGTACCTACGAGCAGTACTTC.

The J gene is TRBJ2-3, the V gene TRBV27; the match to TRBD2 covers 12 bases. V lost 4 bases to trimming and J lost 2 bases; unmatched junction nucleotides: 4. The CDR3 runs 16 residues. The germline V gene has CDR1 MNHEY and CDR2 SMNVEV (reference sequence). The CDR3 DNA reads TGTGCCAGCAGTTCCCTAGCGGGAGGGAACACAGATACGCAGTATTTT. The encoded protein is CASSSLAGGNTDTQYF.

CDR3 region: CASSPGTGGTYEQYF. The CDR3 nucleotides read TGTGCCAGCAGCCCGGGGACAGGGGGTACCTACGAGCAGTACTTC. The chain couples TRBV5-4 to TRBJ2-7; 11 bases match TRBD1. CDR3 length: 15 amino acids. The germline V gene has CDR1 SGHNT and CDR2 YYREEE (reference sequence). With 4 bases clipped from V and 2 bases from J, the junction kept 5 bases outside the gene matches.

This clone has a handful of counts. The chain employs TRBV4-2 and TRBJ2-7; the D gene is possibly TRBD2 (7 bases). The CDR3 has 15 amino acids. The V end was cut by 3 bases, the J end by 3 bases, with 15 bases between. Per germline, CDR1 LGHNA and CDR2 YNFKEQ. The CDR3 region has the DNA TGTGCCAGCAGCCATACTATGAGGGGGGGCTACGAGCAGTACTTC. Its translation: CASSHTMRGGYEQYF.

The V and J genes are TRBV4-2 and TRBJ1-1, with D possibly TRBD1 on 5 matching bases. V was cut by 0 bases and J by 3 bases, with 17 bases left in between. This CDR3 has 17 residues. CDR1 LGHNA and CDR2 YNFKEQ come from the germline V gene. The CDR3: CASSQETGPSPYTEAFF. The CDR3 nucleotides are TGTGCCAGCAGCCAAGAAACAGGCCCATCTCCCTACACTGAAGCTTTCTTT.

The chain couples TRBV6-1 to TRBJ1-1; TRBD1 might be the D (6 bases). CDR3 size: 14 residues. V lost 2 bases and J 2 bases, leaving 9 bases between the germline ends. Germline CDR1 MNHNS, CDR2 SASEGT. The CDR3 bases are TGTGCCAGCAGTGAACTCAGGGGAAACACTGAAGCTTTCTTT. Translating it yields CASSELRGNTEAFF.

V and J are TRBV5-1 and TRBJ1-2; 8 nucleotides match TRBD1. V trimming: 4 bases; J trimming: 4 bases; junction bases outside the gene matches: 6. Germline CDR1 reads SGHRS; CDR2 reads YFSETQ. The CDR3 is 14 residues long. CDR3 DNA sequence: TGCGCCAGCAGCACCACGACAGGGGCCTATGGCTACACCTTC. Encoded protein: CASSTTTGAYGYTF.

The CDR3 DNA is TGTGCCAGCAGCGGACAGGCGGTTAACTATGGCTACACCTTC. Amino acid sequence: CASSGQAVNYGYTF. The genes are TRBV9 and TRBJ1-2, with D perhaps TRBD1 (6 bases). Germline loops: CDR1 SGDLS, CDR2 YYNGEE. V was shortened by 3 bases and J by 1 base, with 10 bases between the two germline ends. CDR3 length equals 14 residues.

This clone has more than one count but fewer than ten. J is TRBJ2-7 and V is TRBV7-9; 7 bases agree with TRBD1. The germline CDR1 and CDR2 sequences are SEHNR and FQNEAQ (reference sequence). This CDR3 has 14 residues. V gave up 5 bases and J gave up 2 bases; unmatched junction bases: 6. The DNA for the CDR3 is TGTGCCAGCAGCCGTATTGGGACAGCCTACGAGCAGTACTTC. Translation gives CASSRIGTAYEQYF.

The chain combines TRBV5-1 with TRBJ2-7; 11 bases are shared with TRBD1. With 5 bases clipped from V and 5 bases from J, the junction kept 6 bases outside the gene matches. Germline V gene data show CDR1 as SGHRS and CDR2 as YFSETQ. This CDR3 is built from 14 residues. The CDR3 is CASRGTGGSDEQYF. CDR3 bases: TGCGCCAGCAGAGGGACAGGGGGTTCCGACGAGCAGTACTTC.

This clone was counted between two and nine times. The V call is TRBV6-5, the J call TRBJ2-7; tentatively, D is TRBD2 (5 bases). This CDR3 has 13 residues. Germline V gene lookup returns CDR1 MNHEY and CDR2 SVGAGI. The V gene lost 2 bases and the J gene lost 5 bases, with 10 bases spanning the gap. The CDR3 is CASSYNLADEQYF. The CDR3 DNA reads TGTGCCAGCAGTTACAACCTAGCCGACGAGCAGTACTTC.

The rearrangement uses TRBV7-8 and TRBJ1-4, with D unresolved. CDR3 length: 17 residues. Germline assignment: CDR1 SGHVS and CDR2 FQNEAQ. V was pared by 1 base and J by 0 bases, with 12 bases between. The CDR3 spells CASSLVGRSSTNEKLFF. The CDR3 nucleotides read TGTGCCAGCAGCTTAGTCGGCAGGTCATCAACTAATGAAAAACTGTTTTTT.

The rearrangement links TRBV6-1 to TRBJ2-1; 8 bases match TRBD1. Germline V gene sequence: CDR1 MNHNS, CDR2 SASEGT. V shed 4 bases, J shed 9 bases, and the junction held 11 bases outside the gene matches. The CDR3 has 15 amino acids. The CDR3 sequence: CASSVDRQGLGEQFF. DNA of the CDR3: TGTGCCAGCAGTGTCGACCGACAGGGGCTAGGTGAGCAGTTCTTC.

This clone has a handful of counts. The chain combines TRBV5-1 with TRBJ1-1; D remains unclear. Germline V gives CDR1 SGHRS, CDR2 YFSETQ. Trimming pared 4 bases from V and 2 bases from J, leaving 15 bases between. The CDR3 has 15 amino acids. CDR3 DNA: TGCGCCAGCAGCGCTTCACCTGACACAAACACTGAAGCTTTCTTT. It encodes CASSASPDTNTEAFF.